These 6 T cell receptor beta chains were all obtained from the same sample, sequenced in a study of cytomegalovirus exposure and HLA in healthy donors. PCR was performed using 60 Vbeta and 13 Jbeta primers. Generated by immunoSEQ multiplex PCR, the TCRdb table keeps only in-frame clones and is missing some. Of approximately 140,000 clones listed, around four fifths are singletons. Sequenced sample: PBMCs. The receptors were sampled from a boy between 2 and 10 years old in good health and CMV-seronegative.

This clone was seen only once. This rearrangement joins TRBV27 to TRBJ1-5, with 7 bases that match TRBD1. Germline V gives CDR1 MNHEY, CDR2 SMNVEV (reference sequence). The length of the CDR3 is 16 residues. Trimming removed 7 bases from V and 6 bases from J; junction bases left unmatched: 15. The DNA for the CDR3 is TGTGCCAGCACCCCCCAGGCAGGGGGATGGAGTCAGCCCCAGCATTTT. Translation: CASTPQAGGWSQPQHF.

The rearrangement joins TRBV5-6 to TRBJ2-3, with D possibly matching TRBD2 (5 bases). Germline CDR1 SGHDT, CDR2 YYEEEE. The CDR3 is 17 residues long. Trimming removed 5 bases at V and 3 bases at J, with 22 bases between. Here the CDR3 reads CASSPPPRSAGTDTQYF. CDR3 in DNA: TGTGCCAGCAGTCCTCCCCCACGGTCCGCGGGTACAGATACGCAGTATTTT. Variable domain in full (rest from reference TRBV5-6 and TRBJ2-3): DAGVTQSPTHLIKTRGQQVTLRCSPKSGHDTVSWYQQALGQGPQFIFQYYEEEERQRGNFPDRFSGHQFPNYSSELNVNALLLGDSALYLCASSPPPRSAGTDTQYFGPGTRLTVL.

The rearrangement uses TRBV7-9 and TRBJ2-5; a weak D match, TRBD2 (5 bases). Per the germline V gene, CDR1 is SEHNR and CDR2 is FQNEAQ (reference sequence). This CDR3 spans 15 amino acids. V lost 6 bases and J 4 bases, leaving 18 bases between the germline ends. The CDR3 protein is CASRKPLGGGETQYF. The CDR3 DNA follows: TGTGCCAGCAGGAAACCGTTAGGAGGCGGAGAGACCCAGTACTTC.

This clone has a single count. The rearrangement joins TRBV7-9 to TRBJ1-2; D perhaps matches TRBD1 (6 bases). V shed 0 bases and J shed 5 bases, with 13 bases lying between them. The CDR3 extends over 15 amino acids. Germline lookup yields CDR1 SEHNR and CDR2 FQNEAQ (reference sequence). The CDR3 DNA follows: TGTGCCAGCAGCTTAGCGCTAAGGACAGATTATGGCTACACCTTC. Translating gives CASSLALRTDYGYTF.

The rearrangement joins TRBV6-5 to TRBJ1-2; the D gene is possibly TRBD1 (5 bases). This CDR3 comprises 14 residues. The ends were cut back, 0 bases at V and 4 bases at J, with 9 bases in the middle. Germline lookup yields CDR1 MNHEY and CDR2 SVGAGI. The CDR3 loop reads CASSYSGGVYGYTF. The CDR3 DNA is TGTGCCAGCAGTTACTCTGGGGGGGTCTATGGCTACACCTTC.

The chain uses TRBV14 and TRBJ2-3, with D possibly matching TRBD1 (5 bases). This CDR3 has 17 amino acids. CDR1 and CDR2 from the germline V gene are SGHDN and FVKESK. V gave up 2 bases and J gave up 2 bases, with 17 bases separating them. The CDR3 is CASSQFFTTVVTDTQYF. CDR3 bases: TGTGCCAGCAGCCAATTTTTTACGACAGTTGTCACAGATACGCAGTATTTT.